Below, 11 T cell receptor beta chains from the same sample are listed, as sequenced in a study of blood T cell repertoires in COVID-19. Generated by immunoSEQ multiplex PCR, the TCRdb table keeps only in-frame clones and is missing some. The profile shows about 220,000 clones, approximately 84% of them singletons. The sample comprised peripheral blood. These receptors all come from a man in his forties or fifties who had recovered from COVID-19.

The V and J genes are TRBV4-1 and TRBJ1-1, with D hard to call. Germline V gene sequence: CDR1 MGHRA, CDR2 YSYEKL. The ends were cut back, 0 bases at V and 1 base at J, with 9 bases in the middle. This CDR3 is 15 amino acids long. Here the CDR3 DNA reads TGCGCCAGCAGCCAAGATCCATCGGGGAACACTGAAGCTTTCTTT. It encodes CASSQDPSGNTEAFF.

The chain has TRBV28 and TRBJ2-5; 8 nucleotides agree with TRBD1. V was clipped by 4 bases and J by 5 bases; unmatched bases: 6. The CDR3 has 14 amino acids. Germline CDR1 is MDHEN and CDR2 is SYDVKM. CDR3 nucleotide sequence: TGTGCCAGCAGTTGGGCAGGGGGCACGGAGACCCAGTACTTC. This sequence encodes CASSWAGGTETQYF.

The CDR3 coding sequence is TGCAGCGCAGAAGGACTAGCGGGAAAAGAGACCCAGTACTTC. Protein sequence: CSAEGLAGKETQYF. The rearrangement joins TRBV29-1 to TRBJ2-5, with 12 bases fitting TRBD2. The CDR3 has 14 amino acids. The V gene's germline CDR1 is SQVTM and CDR2 ANQGSEA. J gave up 3 bases and V 7 bases, and 6 bases lay outside the gene matches. The variable domain in full, with the rest retrieved from reference TRBV29-1 and TRBJ2-5, is SAVISQKPSRDICQRGTSLTIQCQVDSQVTMMFWYRQQPGQSLTLIATANQGSEATYESGFVIDKFPISRPNLTFSTLTVSNMSPEDSSIYLCSAEGLAGKETQYFGPGTRLLVL.

The J gene is TRBJ2-1, the V gene TRBV2; 13 positions match TRBD2. Germline CDR1 SNHLY, CDR2 FYNNEI. V gave up 0 bases and J gave up 4 bases; unmatched junction bases: 6. This CDR3 comprises 18 residues. CDR3 in amino acids: CASSEAVLTSGRYNEQFF. The CDR3, as DNA: TGTGCCAGCAGTGAAGCGGTTCTGACTAGCGGGAGGTACAATGAGCAGTTCTTC.

The CDR3: CASSLSSGRAVNEQFF. The CDR3 DNA reads as TGTGCCAGCAGTTTATCTAGCGGGAGGGCGGTCAATGAGCAGTTCTTC. This chain connects TRBV27 to TRBJ2-1; 11 nucleotides line up with TRBD2. This CDR3 spans 16 amino acids. V lost 0 bases to trimming and J lost 6 bases; unmatched junction nucleotides: 4. Germline V lookup: CDR1 MNHEY, CDR2 SMNVEV (reference sequence).

This chain connects TRBV28 to TRBJ1-3, with D unresolved. Trimming shortened V by 3 bases and J by 7 bases, and 10 bases separated the two germline ends. Germline V CDR1 and CDR2: MDHEN, SYDVKM. The CDR3 sequence is 13 residues long. The CDR3 nucleotides are TGTGCCAGCAGTTTGTACACGTCGAACACCATATATTTT. Translation gives CASSLYTSNTIYF.

In its sample, this clone was seen once. The chain uses TRBV5-1 and TRBJ2-7; 9 bases map to TRBD1. V shed 4 bases and J 0 bases; nucleotides not matched to a gene: 5. The CDR3 contains 15 residues. Per the germline V gene, CDR1 is SGHRS and CDR2 is YFSETQ. In DNA form, the CDR3 reads TGCGCCAGCAGCGGGGGGACAGGGAGCTCCTACGAGCAGTACTTC. Amino acids: CASSGGTGSSYEQYF.

The J gene is TRBJ2-5, the V gene TRBV7-8, with TRBD2 matching over 8 bases. Looked up from germline, CDR1 is SGHVS and CDR2 is FQNEAQ. The junction had 11 bases not matched to a gene; V was cut back by 5 bases and J by 3 bases. The CDR3 covers 16 residues. Here the CDR3 DNA reads TGTGCCAGCAGCCTGAACCCCGGGACTAGAGAAGAGACCCAGTACTTC. Its translation: CASSLNPGTREETQYF.

This chain joins TRBV28 and TRBJ2-2, with a tentative D call TRBD2 (6 bases). CDR1 and CDR2 from the germline V gene are MDHEN and SYDVKM. V was clipped by 6 bases and J by 2 bases, with 10 bases between them. The length of the CDR3 is 14 residues. CDR3 amino acids: CASRNGGNTGELFF. CDR3 in DNA: TGTGCCAGCAGGAACGGGGGTAACACCGGGGAGCTGTTTTTT.

This chain joins TRBV5-5 and TRBJ2-5; a possible D gene is TRBD2 (5 bases). The CDR3 sequence is 15 residues long. Trimming cost V 0 bases and J 2 bases, with 11 bases left between them. The germline V gene has CDR1 SGHKS and CDR2 YYEKEE (reference sequence). The CDR3 DNA sequence: TGTGCCAGCAGCTTGGGAGGGCGATATCAAGAGACCCAGTACTTC. It translates to CASSLGGRYQETQYF.

CDR3 residues: CASSFLMLTSGSPSYNEQFF. In DNA form, the CDR3 reads TGTGCCAGCAGTTTTTTGATGCTAACTAGCGGGAGTCCTTCCTACAATGAGCAGTTCTTC. The chain employs TRBV28 and TRBJ2-1, with 11 bases fitting TRBD2. The CDR3 consists of 20 residues. Germline loops: CDR1 MDHEN, CDR2 SYDVKM. Trimming at V came to 3 bases and at J to 1 base, leaving 14 bases not matched to a gene.